Shown below are 7 T cell receptor beta chains from a single sample sequenced in a study of shared clonotypes between healthy human individuals. CD8 cells regarded as naive lacked CD45RO, were positively chosen for CCR7, and omitted terminally differentiated effector memory CD45RA+ cells. Clones were sequenced by immunoSEQ multiplex PCR, and TCRdb holds only the in-frame ones, with some missing. The sample yields roughly 2 million clones, around 96% seen once. Sequencing was performed on naive CD8+ T cells sorted from blood. All receptors come from a man between 18 and 35 years old in good health.

Concerning this clone: The sample carries other DNA sequences with the same CDR3. The V gene is TRBV9, the J gene TRBJ2-7, with D perhaps matching TRBD1 or TRBD2 (6 bases each). Germline V CDR1 and CDR2: SGDLS, YYNGEE. The V end was cut by 2 bases, the J end by 2 bases, with 11 bases between. The CDR3 is 14 amino acids. The chain's CDR3 is CASSVGGGTYEQYF. The CDR3 bases are TGTGCCAGCAGCGTTGGAGGGGGTACCTACGAGCAGTACTTC.

This chain uses TRBV6-6 with TRBJ2-7; D call uncertain. Per the germline V gene, CDR1 is MNHNY and CDR2 is SVGAGI (reference sequence). The CDR3 covers 12 residues. V lost 8 bases, J lost 6 bases, and 14 bases lay in between. CDR3 DNA: TGTGCCAGCCAGCCCTCGGTGGGCGAGCAGTACTTC. The encoded protein is CASQPSVGEQYF.

Comments on this clone: The same CDR3 can be traced to other DNA sequences in this sample. The rearrangement links TRBV2 to TRBJ2-2; the D is unclear. Germline CDR1 is SNHLY and CDR2 is FYNNEI. CDR3 length: 11 amino acids. Trimming cost V 4 bases and J 8 bases, with 5 bases left between them. DNA of the CDR3: TGTGCCAGCAGTGGGGGAGGGGAGCTGTTTTTT. Its translation is CASSGGGELFF. Full variable domain (rest looked up from reference TRBV2 and TRBJ2-2): EPEVTQTPSHQVTQMGQEVILRCVPISNHLYFYWYRQILGQKVEFLVSFYNNEISEKSEIFDDQFSVERPDGSNFTLKIRSTKLEDSAMYFCASSGGGELFFGEGSRLTVL.

CDR3 sequence: CASSEGGRYEQYF. CDR3 sequence (DNA): TGCGCCAGCAGTGAGGGGGGGCGGTACGAGCAGTACTTC. The chain combines TRBV10-2 with TRBJ2-7; tentatively, D is TRBD1 or TRBD2 (6 bases each). V was cut by 2 bases and J by 4 bases, with 9 bases left in between. The CDR3 contains 13 residues. Germline-derived CDR1 and CDR2 are WSHSY and SAAADI.

CDR3 sequence reads: CASSYWQGHNEQFF. The CDR3, as DNA: TGTGCCAGCAGTTACTGGCAGGGCCACAATGAGCAGTTCTTC. This sequence joins TRBV6-5 and TRBJ2-1; possibly TRBD1 for D (5 bases). V dropped 1 base and J dropped 5 bases, with 9 bases sitting between them. The CDR3 sequence is 14 residues long. Germline CDR1 MNHEY, CDR2 SVGAGI.

V usage is TRBV4-1 and J usage is TRBJ1-2; 12 nucleotides agree with TRBD1. V dropped 0 bases and J dropped 6; count of bases not matched to a gene: 11. Germline-derived CDR1 and CDR2 are MGHRA and YSYEKL. The CDR3 loop spans 18 amino acids. CDR3 bases: TGCGCCAGCAGCCAAGATTGGGGGACAGGGGGCTATGTGGATGGCTACACCTTC. Translating gives CASSQDWGTGGYVDGYTF.

This clone was recorded once. The rearrangement links TRBV10-2 to TRBJ2-7; no clear D. The CDR3 covers 13 residues. Germline V CDR1 and CDR2: WSHSY, SAAADI. V lost 8 bases to trimming and J lost 1 base, with 12 bases between them. The CDR3 here is CASGLRGSYEQYF. CDR3 coding DNA: TGCGCCAGCGGCCTCCGAGGTTCCTACGAGCAGTACTTC.